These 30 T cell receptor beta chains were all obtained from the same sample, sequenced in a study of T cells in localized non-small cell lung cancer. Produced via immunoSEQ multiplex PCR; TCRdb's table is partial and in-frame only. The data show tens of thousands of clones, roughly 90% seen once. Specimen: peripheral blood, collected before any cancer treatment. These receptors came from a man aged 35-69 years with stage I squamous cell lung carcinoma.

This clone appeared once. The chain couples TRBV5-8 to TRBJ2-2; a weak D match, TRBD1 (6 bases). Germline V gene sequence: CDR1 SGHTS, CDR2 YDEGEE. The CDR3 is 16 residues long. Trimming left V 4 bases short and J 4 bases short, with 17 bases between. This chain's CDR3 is CASSLGQTAGTGELFF. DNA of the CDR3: TGTGCCAGCAGCCTCGGACAGACGGCAGGCACCGGGGAGCTGTTTTTT.

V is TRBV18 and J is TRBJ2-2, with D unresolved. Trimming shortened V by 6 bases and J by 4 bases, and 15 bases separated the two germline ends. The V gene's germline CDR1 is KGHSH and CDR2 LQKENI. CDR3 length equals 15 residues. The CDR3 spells CASSPVTTSTGELFF. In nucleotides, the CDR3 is TGTGCCAGCTCGCCGGTGACCACCTCCACCGGGGAGCTGTTTTTT.

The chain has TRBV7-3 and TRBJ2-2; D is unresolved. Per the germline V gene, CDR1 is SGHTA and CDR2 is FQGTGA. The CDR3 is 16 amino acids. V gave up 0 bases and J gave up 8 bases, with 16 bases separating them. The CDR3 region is CASSLTDITSGGELFF. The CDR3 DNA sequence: TGTGCCAGCAGCTTAACCGACATCACCTCCGGGGGGGAGCTGTTTTTT.

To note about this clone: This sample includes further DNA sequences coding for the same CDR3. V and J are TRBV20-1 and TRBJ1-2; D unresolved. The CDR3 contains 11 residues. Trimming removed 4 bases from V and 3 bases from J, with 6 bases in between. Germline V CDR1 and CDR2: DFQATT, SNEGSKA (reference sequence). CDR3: CSANRDYGYTF. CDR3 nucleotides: TGCAGTGCTAACCGGGACTATGGCTACACCTTC.

CDR3 nucleotides: TGTGCCAGCAGGCGGGGCTGGGACAACTATGGCTACACCTTC. It encodes CASRRGWDNYGYTF. J is TRBJ1-2 and V is TRBV6-1, with a possible D match to TRBD1 (5 bases). V was shortened by 6 bases and J by 2 bases, with 13 bases between the two germline ends. Germline values: CDR1 MNHNS, CDR2 SASEGT. CDR3 length equals 14 residues.

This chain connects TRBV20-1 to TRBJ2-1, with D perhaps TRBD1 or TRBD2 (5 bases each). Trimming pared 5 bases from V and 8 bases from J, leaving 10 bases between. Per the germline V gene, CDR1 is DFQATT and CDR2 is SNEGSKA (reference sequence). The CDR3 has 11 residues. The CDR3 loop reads CSASGTHEQFF. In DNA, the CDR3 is TGCAGTGCTTCCGGGACCCATGAGCAGTTCTTC.

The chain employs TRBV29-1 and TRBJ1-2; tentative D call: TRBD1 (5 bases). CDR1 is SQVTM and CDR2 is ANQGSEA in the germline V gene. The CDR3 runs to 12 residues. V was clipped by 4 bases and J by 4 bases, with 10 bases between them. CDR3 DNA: TGCAGCGTTGTAGCTGGGGGCTATGGCTACACCTTC. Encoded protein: CSVVAGGYGYTF.

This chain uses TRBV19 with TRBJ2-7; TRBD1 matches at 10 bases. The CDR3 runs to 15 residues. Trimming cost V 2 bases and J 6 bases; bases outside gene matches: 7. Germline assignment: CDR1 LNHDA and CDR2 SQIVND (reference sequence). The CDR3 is CASSIRGQGVAEQYF. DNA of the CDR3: TGTGCCAGTAGTATACGCGGACAGGGGGTGGCCGAGCAGTACTTC.

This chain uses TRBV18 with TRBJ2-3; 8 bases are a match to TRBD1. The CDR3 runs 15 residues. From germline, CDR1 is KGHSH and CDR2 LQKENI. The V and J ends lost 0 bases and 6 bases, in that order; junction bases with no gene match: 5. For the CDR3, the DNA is TGTGCCAGCTCACCACCGGCAGGGGGCAGGGATACGCAGTATTTT. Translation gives CASSPPAGGRDTQYF.

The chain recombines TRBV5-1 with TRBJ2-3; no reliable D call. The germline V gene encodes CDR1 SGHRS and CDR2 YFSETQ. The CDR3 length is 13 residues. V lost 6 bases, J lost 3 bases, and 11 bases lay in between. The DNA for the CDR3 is TGCGCCAGCAACCGTGATGGGACAGATACGCAGTATTTT. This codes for CASNRDGTDTQYF. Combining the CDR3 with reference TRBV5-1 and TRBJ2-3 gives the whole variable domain KAGVTQTPRYLIKTRGQQVTLSCSPISGHRSVSWYQQTPGQGLQFLFEYFSETQRNKGNFPGRFSGRQFSNSRSEMNVSTLELGDSALYLCASNRDGTDTQYFGPGTRLTVL.

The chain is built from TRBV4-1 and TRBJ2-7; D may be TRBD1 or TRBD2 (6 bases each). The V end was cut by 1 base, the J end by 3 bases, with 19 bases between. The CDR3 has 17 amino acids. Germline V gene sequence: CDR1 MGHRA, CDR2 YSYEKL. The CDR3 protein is CASSQGAGGGRFYEQYF. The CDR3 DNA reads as TGCGCCAGCAGCCAAGGAGCTGGAGGGGGGCGATTCTACGAGCAGTACTTC.

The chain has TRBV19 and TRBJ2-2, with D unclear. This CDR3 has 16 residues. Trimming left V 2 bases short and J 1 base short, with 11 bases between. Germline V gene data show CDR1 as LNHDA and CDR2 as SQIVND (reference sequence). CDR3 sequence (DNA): TGTGCCAGTAGTATACCCGGCCCCCTGAACACCGGGGAGCTGTTTTTT. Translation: CASSIPGPLNTGELFF.

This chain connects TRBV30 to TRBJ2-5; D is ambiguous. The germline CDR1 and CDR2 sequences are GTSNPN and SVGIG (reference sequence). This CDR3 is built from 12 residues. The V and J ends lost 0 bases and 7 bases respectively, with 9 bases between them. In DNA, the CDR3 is TGTGCCTGGAGTGTAGAATCACGGACCCAGTACTTC. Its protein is CAWSVESRTQYF.

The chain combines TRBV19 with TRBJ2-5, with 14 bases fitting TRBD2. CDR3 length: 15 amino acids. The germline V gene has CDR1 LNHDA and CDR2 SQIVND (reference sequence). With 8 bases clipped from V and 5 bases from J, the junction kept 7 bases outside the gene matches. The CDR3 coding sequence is TGTGCCAGTGGACTAGCGGGGGGCGGTGGCGAGACCCAGTACTTC. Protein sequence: CASGLAGGGGETQYF.

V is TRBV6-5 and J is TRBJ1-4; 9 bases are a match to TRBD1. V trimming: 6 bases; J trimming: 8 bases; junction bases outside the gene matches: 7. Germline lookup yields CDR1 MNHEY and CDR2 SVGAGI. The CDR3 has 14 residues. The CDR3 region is CASSPTGGSEKLFF. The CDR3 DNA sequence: TGTGCCAGCAGCCCTACAGGGGGCAGCGAAAAACTGTTTTTT.

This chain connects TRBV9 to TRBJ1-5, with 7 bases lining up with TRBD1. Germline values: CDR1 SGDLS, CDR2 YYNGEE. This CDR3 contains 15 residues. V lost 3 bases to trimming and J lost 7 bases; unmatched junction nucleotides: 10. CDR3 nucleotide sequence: TGTGCCAGCAGCGCTGGAGGGGGCGCAGGGCAGCCCCAGCATTTT. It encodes CASSAGGGAGQPQHF.

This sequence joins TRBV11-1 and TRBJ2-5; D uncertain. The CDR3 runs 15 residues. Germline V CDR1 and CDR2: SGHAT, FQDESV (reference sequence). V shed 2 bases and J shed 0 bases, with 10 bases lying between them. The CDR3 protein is CASSLFAEYQETQYF. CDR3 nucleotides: TGTGCCAGCAGCTTATTTGCGGAGTACCAAGAGACCCAGTACTTC.

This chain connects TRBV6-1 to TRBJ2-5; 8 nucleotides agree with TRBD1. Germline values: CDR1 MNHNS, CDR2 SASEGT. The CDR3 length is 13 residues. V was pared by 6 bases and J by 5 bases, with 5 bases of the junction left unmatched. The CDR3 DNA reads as TGTGCCAGCAGAGACAGGGGACGGGAGACCCAGTACTTC. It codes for CASRDRGRETQYF.

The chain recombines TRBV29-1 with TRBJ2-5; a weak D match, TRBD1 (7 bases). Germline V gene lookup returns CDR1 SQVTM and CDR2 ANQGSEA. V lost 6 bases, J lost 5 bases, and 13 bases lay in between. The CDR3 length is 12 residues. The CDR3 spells CSVEGAKETQYF. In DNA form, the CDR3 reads TGCAGCGTGGAGGGGGCGAAGGAGACCCAGTACTTC.

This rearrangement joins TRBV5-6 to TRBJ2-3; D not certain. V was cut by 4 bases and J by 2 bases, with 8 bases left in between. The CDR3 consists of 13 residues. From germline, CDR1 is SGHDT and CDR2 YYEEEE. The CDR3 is CASSPAHTDTQYF. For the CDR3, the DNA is TGTGCCAGCAGCCCGGCCCACACAGATACGCAGTATTTT.

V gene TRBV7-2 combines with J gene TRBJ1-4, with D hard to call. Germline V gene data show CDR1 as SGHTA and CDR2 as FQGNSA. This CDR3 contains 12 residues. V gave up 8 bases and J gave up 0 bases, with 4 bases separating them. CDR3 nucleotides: TGTGCCAGCGGGGCAACTAATGAAAAACTGTTTTTT. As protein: CASGATNEKLFF.

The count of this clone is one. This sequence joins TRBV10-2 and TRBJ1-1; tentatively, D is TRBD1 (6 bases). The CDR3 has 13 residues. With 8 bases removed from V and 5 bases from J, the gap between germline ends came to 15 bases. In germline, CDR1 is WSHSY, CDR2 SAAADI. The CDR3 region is CASGAQGGTEAFF. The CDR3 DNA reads TGCGCCAGCGGGGCACAGGGTGGAACTGAAGCTTTCTTT.

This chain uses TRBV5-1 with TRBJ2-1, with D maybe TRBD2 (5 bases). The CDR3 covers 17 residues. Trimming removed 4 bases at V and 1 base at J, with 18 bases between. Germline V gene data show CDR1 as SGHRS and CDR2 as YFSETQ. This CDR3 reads CASSPVVRGKSYNEQFF. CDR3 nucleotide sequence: TGCGCCAGCAGCCCAGTCGTACGAGGGAAATCCTACAATGAGCAGTTCTTC. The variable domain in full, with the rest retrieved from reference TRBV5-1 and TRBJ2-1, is KAGVTQTPRYLIKTRGQQVTLSCSPISGHRSVSWYQQTPGQGLQFLFEYFSETQRNKGNFPGRFSGRQFSNSRSEMNVSTLELGDSALYLCASSPVVRGKSYNEQFFGPGTRLTVL.

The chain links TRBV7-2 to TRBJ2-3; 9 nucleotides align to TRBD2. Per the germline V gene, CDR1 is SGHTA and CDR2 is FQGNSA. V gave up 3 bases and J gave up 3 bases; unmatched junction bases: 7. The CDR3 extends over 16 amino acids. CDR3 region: CASSLRGGPGTDTQYF. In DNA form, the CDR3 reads TGTGCCAGCAGCTTGCGGGGGGGGCCTGGGACAGATACGCAGTATTTT.

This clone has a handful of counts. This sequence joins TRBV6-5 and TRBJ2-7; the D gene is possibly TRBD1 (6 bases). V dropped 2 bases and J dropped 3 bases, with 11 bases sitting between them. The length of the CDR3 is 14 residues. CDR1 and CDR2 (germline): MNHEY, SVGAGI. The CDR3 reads CASSYGTTSYEQYF. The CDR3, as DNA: TGTGCCAGCAGTTACGGGACAACCAGCTACGAGCAGTACTTC.

This CDR3 reads CAISGRRTSGRLGAFF. CDR3 DNA: TGTGCCATCAGTGGCAGACGTACTTCAGGGAGATTGGGAGCTTTCTTT. This chain joins TRBV10-3 and TRBJ1-1; a possible D gene is TRBD1 (5 bases). Germline CDR1 ENHRY, CDR2 SYGVKD. V shed 4 bases and J shed 10 bases, with 25 bases lying between them. This CDR3 is 16 amino acids long.

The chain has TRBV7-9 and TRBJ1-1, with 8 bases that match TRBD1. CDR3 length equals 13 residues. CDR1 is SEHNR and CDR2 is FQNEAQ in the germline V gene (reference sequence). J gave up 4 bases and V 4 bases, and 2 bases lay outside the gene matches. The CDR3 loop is CASSYTGGTEAFF. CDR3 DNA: TGTGCCAGCAGCTACACAGGGGGCACTGAAGCTTTCTTT.

The CDR3 is CASSLLLYTGELFF. Written as DNA, the CDR3 is TGTGCCAGCAGCTTATTATTATACACCGGGGAGCTGTTTTTT. The chain combines TRBV11-2 with TRBJ2-2, with D hard to call. Trimming took 2 bases from V and 3 from J, leaving 7 bases between them. Germline loops: CDR1 SGHAT, CDR2 FQNNGV. The CDR3 contains 14 residues.

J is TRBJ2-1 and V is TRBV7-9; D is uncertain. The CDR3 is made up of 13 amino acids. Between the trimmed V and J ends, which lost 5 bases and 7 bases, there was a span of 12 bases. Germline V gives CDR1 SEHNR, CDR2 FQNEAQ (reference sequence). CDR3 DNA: TGTGCCAGCAGCCTATACGAGGAGAATGAGCAGTTCTTC. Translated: CASSLYEENEQFF.

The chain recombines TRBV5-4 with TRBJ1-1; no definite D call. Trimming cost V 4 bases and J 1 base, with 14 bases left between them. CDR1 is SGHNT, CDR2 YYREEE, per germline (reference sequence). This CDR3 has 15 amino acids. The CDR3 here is CASSAFLRANTEAFF. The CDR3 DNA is TGTGCCAGCAGCGCCTTCTTGAGGGCGAACACTGAAGCTTTCTTT. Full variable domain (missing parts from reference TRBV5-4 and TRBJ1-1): ETGVTQSPTHLIKTRGQQVTLRCSSQSGHNTVSWYQQALGQGPQFIFQYYREEENGRGNFPPRFSGLQFPNYSSELNVNALELDDSALYLCASSAFLRANTEAFFGQGTRLTVV.